The TCR beta chain under discussion was sequenced for a study of T-cell reconstitution after alpha-beta-depleted transplantation in children. Whole-study results and caveats: Diversity of TCRbeta at day 60 was high in some patients, arising from surviving recipient T cells and thymic progenitors. Once a year had passed after transplant, T-cell counts and diversity came mostly from newly produced T cells. Several hundred expanded graft clones reportedly gave rise to the alpha-beta T cells present about two months after transplant.

V lost 3 bases to trimming and J lost 3 bases, with 15 bases between them. This CDR3 spans 15 amino acids. Germline CDR1 reads KGHSH; CDR2 reads LQKENI. TCRbeta library construction was performed incorporating unique molecular identifiers. MiXCR was run by TCRdb on the PCR reads, yielding one entry per CDR3 protein. The sample has over 120,000 distinct CDR3 sequences; around 8.8% are singletons. A note on this clonotype: As yet, its antigen is unknown.

The gene calls are TRBV18 and TRBJ2-7, with a possible D match to TRBD1 (5 bases). This specimen was PBMCs, mostly from graft donor cells, taken 180 days after TCRalphabeta/CD19-depleted stem cell transplant. This TCR was sampled from a female patient younger than 10 who had a stem cell transplant for congenital amegakaryocytic thrombocytopenia, so the T cells may come from the graft donor. For the CDR3, the DNA is TGTGCCAGCTCACCTAGACAGCTAATTATCTACGAGCAGTACTTC. Protein product: CASSPRQLIIYEQYF. Full variable domain (outside the CDR3, taken from reference TRBV18 and TRBJ2-7): NAGVMQNPRHLVRRRGQEARLRCSPMKGHSHVYWYRQLPEEGLKFMVYLQKENIIDESGMPKERFSAEFPKEGPSILRIQQVVRGDSAAYFCASSPRQLIIYEQYFGPGTRLTVT.